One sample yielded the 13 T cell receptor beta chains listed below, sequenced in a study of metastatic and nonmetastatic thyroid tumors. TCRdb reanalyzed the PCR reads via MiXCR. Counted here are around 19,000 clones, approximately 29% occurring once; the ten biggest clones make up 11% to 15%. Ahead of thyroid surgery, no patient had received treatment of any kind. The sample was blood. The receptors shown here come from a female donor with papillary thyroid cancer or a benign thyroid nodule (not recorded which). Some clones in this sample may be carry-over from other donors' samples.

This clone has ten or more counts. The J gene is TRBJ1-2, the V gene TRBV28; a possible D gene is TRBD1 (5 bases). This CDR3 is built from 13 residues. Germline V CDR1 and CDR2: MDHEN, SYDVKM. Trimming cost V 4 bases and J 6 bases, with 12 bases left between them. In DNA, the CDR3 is TGTGCCAGCAGTTCCCATCAGGGTCATGGCTACACCTTC. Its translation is CASSSHQGHGYTF.

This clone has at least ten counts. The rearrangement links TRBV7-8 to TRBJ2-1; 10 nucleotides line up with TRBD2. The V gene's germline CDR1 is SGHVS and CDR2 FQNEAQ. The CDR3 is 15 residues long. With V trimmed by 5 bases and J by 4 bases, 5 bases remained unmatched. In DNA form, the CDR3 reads TGTGCCAGCAGCGCTAGCGGGAGCGTATACAATGAGCAGTTCTTC. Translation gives CASSASGSVYNEQFF.

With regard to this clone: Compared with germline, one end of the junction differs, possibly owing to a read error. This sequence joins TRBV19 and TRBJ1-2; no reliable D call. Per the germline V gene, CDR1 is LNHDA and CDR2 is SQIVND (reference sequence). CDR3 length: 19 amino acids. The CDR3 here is CASSMNRVSTEYPNYDYTF. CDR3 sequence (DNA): TGTGCCAGTAGTATGAACAGAGTATCCACCGAATACCCTAACTATGACTACACCTTC.

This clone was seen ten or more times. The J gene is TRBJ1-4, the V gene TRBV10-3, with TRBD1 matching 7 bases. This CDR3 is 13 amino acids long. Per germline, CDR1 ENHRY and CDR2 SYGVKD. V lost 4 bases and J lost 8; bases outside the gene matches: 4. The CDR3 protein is CAISGGDREKLFF. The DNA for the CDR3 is TGTGCCATCAGTGGGGGGGACAGAGAAAAACTGTTTTTT.

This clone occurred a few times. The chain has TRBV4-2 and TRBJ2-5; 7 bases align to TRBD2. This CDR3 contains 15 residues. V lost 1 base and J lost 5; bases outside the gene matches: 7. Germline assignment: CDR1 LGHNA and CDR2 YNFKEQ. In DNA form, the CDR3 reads TGTGCCAGCAGCCAAGCAGCGAGAGCGGGGGAGACCCAGTACTTC. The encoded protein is CASSQAARAGETQYF.

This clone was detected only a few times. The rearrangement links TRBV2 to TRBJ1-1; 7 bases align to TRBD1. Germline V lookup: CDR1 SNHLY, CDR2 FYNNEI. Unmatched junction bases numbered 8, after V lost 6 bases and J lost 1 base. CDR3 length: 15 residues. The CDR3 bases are TGTGCCAGCAGCAGACAGGGAAACTCGAACACTGAAGCTTTCTTT. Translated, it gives CASSRQGNSNTEAFF.

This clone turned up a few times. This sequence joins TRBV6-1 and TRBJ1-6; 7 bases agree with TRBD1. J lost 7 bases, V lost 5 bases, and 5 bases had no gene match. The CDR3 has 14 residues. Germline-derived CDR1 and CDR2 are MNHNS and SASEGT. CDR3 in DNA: TGTGCCAGCAGTCGGGGGGACAGCAATTCACCCCTCCACTTT. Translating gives CASSRGDSNSPLHF.

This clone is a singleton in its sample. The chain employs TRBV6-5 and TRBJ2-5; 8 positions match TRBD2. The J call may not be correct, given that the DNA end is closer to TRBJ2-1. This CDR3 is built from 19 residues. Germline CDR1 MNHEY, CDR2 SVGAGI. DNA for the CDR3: TGTGCCAGCAGTTACTCGATCGGGGGAAGCGGGAGTATCCCCAATGAGCAGTTCTTC. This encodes CASSYSIGGSGSIPNEQFF.

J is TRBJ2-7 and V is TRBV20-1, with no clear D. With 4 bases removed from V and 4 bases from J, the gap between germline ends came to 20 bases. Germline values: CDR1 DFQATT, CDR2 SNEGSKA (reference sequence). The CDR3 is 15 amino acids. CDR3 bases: TGCAGTGCTACCAGACCGGGCCTTGATCGGTACGAGCAGTACTTC. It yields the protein CSATRPGLDRYEQYF.

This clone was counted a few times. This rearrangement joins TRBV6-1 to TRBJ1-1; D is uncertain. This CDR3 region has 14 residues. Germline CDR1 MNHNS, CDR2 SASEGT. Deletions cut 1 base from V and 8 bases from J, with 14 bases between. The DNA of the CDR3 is TGTGCCAGCAGTGAAGTTCCGAAAGGTGGCGAAGCTTTCTTT. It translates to CASSEVPKGGEAFF.

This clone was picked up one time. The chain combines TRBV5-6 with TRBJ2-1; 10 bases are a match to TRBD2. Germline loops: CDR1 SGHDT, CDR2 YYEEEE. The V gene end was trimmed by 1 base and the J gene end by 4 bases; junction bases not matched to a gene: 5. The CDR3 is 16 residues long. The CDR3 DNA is TGTGCCAGCAGCTTGTATGCTAGCGGGGGTTACAATGAGCAGTTCTTC. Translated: CASSLYASGGYNEQFF.

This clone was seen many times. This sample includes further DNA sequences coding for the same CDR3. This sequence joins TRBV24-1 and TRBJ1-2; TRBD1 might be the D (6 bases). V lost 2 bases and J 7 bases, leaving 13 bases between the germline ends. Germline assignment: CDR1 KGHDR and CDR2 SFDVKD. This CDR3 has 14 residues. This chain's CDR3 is CATSDSHRVGGYTF. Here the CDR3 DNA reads TGTGCCACCAGTGATTCCCACAGGGTTGGTGGCTACACCTTC.

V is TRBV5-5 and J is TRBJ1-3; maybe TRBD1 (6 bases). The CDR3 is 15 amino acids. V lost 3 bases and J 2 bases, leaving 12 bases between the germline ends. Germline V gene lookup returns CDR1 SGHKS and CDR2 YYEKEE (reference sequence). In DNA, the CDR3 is TGTGCCAGCAGCTACAGGGTAGGGGCTGGAAACACCATATATTTT. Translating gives CASSYRVGAGNTIYF. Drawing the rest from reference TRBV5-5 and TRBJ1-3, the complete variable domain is DAGVTQSPTHLIKTRGQQVTLRCSPISGHKSVSWYQQVLGQGPQFIFQYYEKEERGRGNFPDRFSARQFPNYSSELNVNALLLGDSALYLCASSYRVGAGNTIYFGEGSWLTVV.